This TCR beta chain originates from a study of regulatory T cells in long-lasting Graves disease. Points from the study as a whole: Limited samples may have lowered accuracy.

Comments on this clonotype: Its specificity is not known.

For TCR beta, libraries came from iRepertoire HTBI primers and Arm-PCR of CDR3 regions. From the multiplex PCR reads, TCRdb called clonotypes with MiXCR, one entry per CDR3 protein. The sample yields just over 600,000 distinct CDR3 sequences, around 15% seen once. Time point meaning: newly diagnosed GD, antithyroid drugs for less than 3 months. Researchers made the TCR library from RNA that was extracted from PBMCs. These same records also appear under a second study, on T cells in Graves' hyperthyroidism and ophthalmopathy. That investigation notes: Graves' hyperthyroidism was deemed stable absent ophthalmopathy progression within 18 months. Most thyroid-expanded clonotypes above 0.001 were also found in blood.

The source is a woman aged 25 to 45 with Graves disease. The sample in question was peripheral blood mononuclear cells (PBMCs), obtained at new diagnosis, from a patient treated with antithyroid drugs.

This CDR3 reads CASGKIGRLYF. For the CDR3, the DNA is TGTGCCAGCGGCAAAATTGGACGGTTGTATTTT. The genes are TRBV28 and TRBJ2-3, with D uncertain. The CDR3 contains 11 residues. V lost 8 bases, J lost 14 bases, and 17 bases lay in between. Germline V gene sequence: CDR1 MDHEN, CDR2 SYDVKM.